What follows are 2 T cell receptor beta chains derived from one specimen sequenced in a study of CD8+ T cells in alopecia areata. Extracted from the samples, RNA was reverse transcribed into cDNA to serve as the sequencing template. TCRdb keeps only in-frame clones here, not all; method: immunoSEQ multiplex PCR. The sample holds 150,000 to 200,000 clones, 53% seen once. As to treatment: oral pan-JAK inhibitor, 5-10 mg twice daily. This specimen consisted of CD8+ T cells sorted from blood, obtained at week 24, from a patient treated with tofacitinib. The receptors stem from a human donor with alopecia areata.

The V call is TRBV4-3, the J call TRBJ1-2; the match to TRBD1 covers 8 bases. Germline V CDR1 and CDR2: LGHNA, YSLEER. Trimming took 1 base from V and 4 from J; bases not matched to a gene: 14. The CDR3 has 18 residues. CDR3 in amino acids: CASSQGRTEGQALYGYTF. The CDR3 bases are TGCGCCAGCAGCCAAGGCAGGACCGAGGGACAGGCCCTCTATGGCTACACCTTC.

This clone appeared a single time. The chain carries TRBV9 and TRBJ2-1, with 9 positions matching TRBD2. Trimming removed 0 bases from V and 6 bases from J; junction bases left unmatched: 4. There are 15 residues in the CDR3. CDR1 SGDLS and CDR2 YYNGEE come from the germline V gene. The CDR3 sequence: CASSVGKAGGNEQFF. DNA of the CDR3: TGTGCCAGCAGCGTAGGTAAAGCGGGGGGCAATGAGCAGTTCTTC.